Here is one T cell receptor (beta chain) with its context. Its cognate antigen is unknown. This sample stems from a study of T cell responses to AZD1222 COVID-19 vaccine. Study-wide results and limits: Rises in breadth and depth of Spike-specific TCRs came after two AZD1222 doses.

V lost 6 bases and J lost 1; bases outside the gene matches: 10. Germline CDR1 is KGHSH and CDR2 is LQKENI. The CDR3 sequence is 18 residues long. Generated by immunoSEQ multiplex PCR, the TCRdb table keeps only in-frame clones and is missing some. The sample records 70,000 to 85,000 clones, about four fifths being singletons. The TCR was taken from an adult who received the AZD1222 COVID-19 vaccine. Source: peripheral blood, taken 28 days after the second AZD1222 dose. This chain connects TRBV18 to TRBJ2-5; 14 nucleotides match TRBD2. The CDR3 bases are TGTGCCAGCTCCCCAGGACTAGCGGGAGGAATCCGCCAAGAGACCCAGTACTTC. Its protein is CASSPGLAGGIRQETQYF.